These 12 T cell receptor beta chains came from one sample sequenced in a study of cytomegalovirus exposure and HLA in healthy donors. PCR used 60 Vbeta primers and 13 Jbeta primers. Data came from immunoSEQ multiplex PCR; TCRdb stores just in-frame clones and leaves some out. The sample holds over 200,000 clones, around nine tenths seen once. Sample: PBMCs. These receptors all come from a woman aged 18-35 years in good health and CMV-seronegative.

The chain uses TRBV6-1 and TRBJ2-7; the match to TRBD1 covers 7 bases. Per the germline V gene, CDR1 is MNHNS and CDR2 is SASEGT. Losses at the gene ends were 2 bases for V and 1 base for J; bases not matched to a gene: 5. This CDR3 has 15 amino acids. The CDR3, as DNA: TGTGCCAGCAGTGAATTACGGGGACAGTCCTACGAGCAGTACTTC. This gives the protein CASSELRGQSYEQYF.

This rearrangement joins TRBV5-1 to TRBJ2-3; weak D call: TRBD2 (5 bases). Germline CDR1 SGHRS, CDR2 YFSETQ. This CDR3 spans 13 amino acids. V was pared by 5 bases and J by 10 bases, with 17 bases between. The CDR3 sequence: CASRMIDGKSQYF. In nucleotides, the CDR3 is TGCGCCAGCAGGATGATCGACGGGAAATCGCAGTATTTT.

The chain links TRBV14 to TRBJ1-2; D gene uncertain. Germline V CDR1 and CDR2: SGHDN, FVKESK. The V gene lost 2 bases and the J gene lost 2 bases, with 6 bases spanning the gap. The CDR3 totals 13 residues. CDR3 sequence (DNA): TGTGCCAGCAGCCAATCGGGGAACTATGGCTACACCTTC. Protein product: CASSQSGNYGYTF.

This clone was picked up a small number of times. The chain is built from TRBV2 and TRBJ2-7; 9 positions agree with TRBD1. This CDR3 has 14 residues. J lost 2 bases, V lost 10 bases, and 9 bases had no gene match. CDR1 is SNHLY and CDR2 is FYNNEI in the germline V gene. The CDR3 reads CAIQGQGLTYEQYF. DNA for the CDR3: TGTGCCATTCAGGGACAGGGTCTTACCTACGAGCAGTACTTC.

V is TRBV29-1 and J is TRBJ1-1; D possibly corresponds to TRBD1 (6 bases). The CDR3 runs to 13 residues. Trimming stripped 6 bases from V and 1 base from J, with 12 bases between. CDR1 SQVTM and CDR2 ANQGSEA come from the germline V gene. CDR3 loop: CSVLRGQNTEAFF. CDR3 bases: TGCAGCGTCCTCAGGGGACAGAACACTGAAGCTTTCTTT.

The chain links TRBV4-3 to TRBJ1-4; no clear D gene. This CDR3 has 18 amino acids. Germline V lookup: CDR1 LGHNA, CDR2 YSLEER. With 1 base removed from V and 0 bases from J, the gap between germline ends came to 15 bases. CDR3 protein: CASSQGFAAEATNEKLFF. The CDR3 nucleotides read TGCGCCAGCAGCCAAGGGTTCGCGGCAGAAGCAACTAATGAAAAACTGTTTTTT.

The chain employs TRBV5-1 and TRBJ2-7; 8 nucleotides align to TRBD2. With V trimmed by 1 base and J by 2 bases, 8 bases remained unmatched. The CDR3 loop spans 16 amino acids. Germline CDR1 is SGHRS and CDR2 is YFSETQ. In DNA form, the CDR3 reads TGCGCCAGCAGCTTGCCTCTCGGGGGGGGGACCTACGAGCAGTACTTC. Residues: CASSLPLGGGTYEQYF.

This rearrangement joins TRBV7-7 to TRBJ2-2; D not resolved. The CDR3 loop spans 12 amino acids. Germline loops: CDR1 SSHAT, CDR2 FNYEAQ (reference sequence). Deletions cut 4 bases from V and 3 bases from J, with 3 bases between. This CDR3 is CASSSYTGELFF. The CDR3 DNA is TGTGCCAGCAGCTCCTACACCGGGGAGCTGTTTTTT.

The rearrangement uses TRBV5-1 and TRBJ2-1, with TRBD1 matching 10 bases. In germline, CDR1 is SGHRS, CDR2 YFSETQ. V dropped 4 bases and J dropped 9; count of bases not matched to a gene: 10. The CDR3 length is 15 residues. The DNA of the CDR3 is TGCGCCAGCAGCATTCCCGGGACAGGGGAGGGTGAGCAGTTCTTC. This codes for CASSIPGTGEGEQFF.

V gene TRBV5-1 combines with J gene TRBJ1-1, with 10 positions matching TRBD1. This CDR3 region has 17 residues. V trimming: 4 bases; J trimming: 3 bases; junction bases outside the gene matches: 12. In germline, CDR1 is SGHRS, CDR2 YFSETQ. The CDR3 DNA sequence: TGCGCCAGCAGCCCCCAACCGGGGACAGGGGTTGACACTGAAGCTTTCTTT. Amino acid sequence: CASSPQPGTGVDTEAFF.

The chain employs TRBV6-5 and TRBJ1-5; D is undetermined. The CDR3 loop spans 13 amino acids. Trimming took off 2 bases at V and 4 bases at J, with 6 bases between the two ends. The germline V gene has CDR1 MNHEY and CDR2 SVGAGI. Here the CDR3 DNA reads TGTGCCAGCAGTTACGGCTTGAATCAGCCCCAGCATTTT. Protein: CASSYGLNQPQHF.

The chain links TRBV5-1 to TRBJ2-1, with D hard to call. CDR3 length equals 15 residues. Germline CDR1 is SGHRS and CDR2 is YFSETQ. Between the trimmed V and J ends, which lost 0 bases and 0 bases, there was a span of 7 bases. The CDR3 spells CASSLGYTSYNEQFF. The CDR3 nucleotides are TGCGCCAGCAGCTTGGGTTACACCTCCTACAATGAGCAGTTCTTC.